This T cell receptor (beta chain) appears in the sequencing data of a study of metastatic and nonmetastatic thyroid tumors. Treatment of any kind had been given to no patient before thyroid surgery. Overall study results and limits: Reported TCR beta diversity, measured in blood and tumor, was significantly higher for malignant thyroid tumors than for benign nodules.

TCRdb used MiXCR to call clones anew from the PCR reads. The data hold about 33,000 clones, with 11% observed a single time. From its first to its last residue, the CDR3 has 15 amino acids. Germline CDR1 MDHEN, CDR2 SYDVKM. This clone has only a few counts. Its antigen is not known. Because the CDR3's place on the DNA is in doubt, the DNA is left out and the CDR3 is given as listed by TCRdb. This receptor was identified in a female donor with papillary thyroid cancer or a benign thyroid nodule (not recorded which). Some clones in this sample may be carry-over from other donors' samples. The sequencing input was blood. The V and J genes are TRBV28 and TRBJ2-7; no check of the table's D call, TRBD1, against the DNA was made. The CDR3: CASSLWGQGAYERYF.